These T cell receptor beta chains were read from a single sample in a study of T cell responses to AZD1222 COVID-19 vaccine. The method was immunoSEQ multiplex PCR; TCRdb's version includes in-frame clones alone and lacks a portion of them. The data show 150,000 to 200,000 clones, with 90% to 95% seen just once and over 4.5% held by the top ten. This specimen was peripheral blood, taken 28 days after the second AZD1222 dose. The source is an adult who received the AZD1222 COVID-19 vaccine. Both conserved end residues are part of each CDR3. The D gene is left open where the match is weak. Where a row states a size, it is once, few, many or the class of an expanded clone; other rows omit it.

- | TRBJ2-7 | TRBV11-2 | - | CASSFPRVARRAFYEQYF
- | TRBJ1-2 | TRBV10-3 | - | CAISQLNYGYTF
- | TRBJ2-7 | TRBV28 | - | CASSLSVPGAGEQYF
- | TRBJ2-1 | TRBV2 | - | CASRRTVLDNEQFF
- | TRBJ1-2 | TRBV27 | - | CASSHPGSSYGYTF
- | TRBJ2-7 | TRBV4-2 | TRBD2 | CASSPMGLAGDPEQYF
- | TRBJ2-7 | TRBV5-5 | - | CASSHTAFSYEQYF
- | TRBJ1-5 | TRBV3-1/TRBV3-2 | TRBD1 | CASSQARTGRQPQHF
- | TRBJ1-1 | TRBV29-1 | TRBD1 | CSVGGGTGEGTEAFF
- | TRBJ1-2 | TRBV21-1 | - | CASSKGMDRRDGYTF
- | TRBJ2-1 | TRBV6-5 | TRBD1 | CAGAQGGGTYNEQFF
- | TRBJ2-3 | TRBV4-1 | - | CASSQEGRSTDTQYF
- | TRBJ2-7 | TRBV2 | TRBD2 | CASSEVYRTSGPPGYEQYF
- | TRBJ2-7 | TRBV7-2 | - | CASSLIAAESSYEQYF
- | TRBJ2-2 | TRBV5-5 | - | CASSSRGTGELFF
- | TRBJ1-2 | TRBV5-4 | - | CASSPPRANYGYTF
- | TRBJ2-2 | TRBV11-2 | - | CASSSNRDGNTGELFF
- | TRBJ1-1 | TRBV27 | - | CASSWDTRNTEAFF
few | TRBJ2-7 | TRBV7-2 | TRBD2 | CASSPPSGRVSYEQYF
- | TRBJ2-2 | TRBV7-3 | - | CASSLLNTGELFF
once | TRBJ2-7 | TRBV20-1 | - | CSARDPRAQYF
- | TRBJ2-1 | TRBV25-1 | - | CASSEFYSASVYNEQFF
- | TRBJ2-7 | TRBV19 | - | CATSSGPRGRYEQYF
few | TRBJ2-7 | TRBV6-2/TRBV6-3 | - | CASSYSAYEQYF
- | TRBJ2-7 | TRBV4-1 | TRBD1 | CASSQAPQGAGEQYF
- | TRBJ2-7 | TRBV2 | - | CASIIATGPSEQYF
- | TRBJ1-4 | TRBV6-5 | TRBD1 | CASSYSDRGGEKLFF
- | TRBJ2-7 | TRBV28 | TRBD1 | CASSFPDRGLGYSYEQYF
- | TRBJ2-7 | TRBV4-1 | - | CASSQEAPRGSYYEQYF
once | TRBJ2-1 | TRBV11-2 | TRBD1 | CASSMIGTGVGNEQFF
- | TRBJ1-2 | TRBV3-1/TRBV3-2 | TRBD1 | CASSGTGVYGYTF
- | TRBJ1-4 | TRBV18 | - | CASQYGQATNEKLFF
- | TRBJ2-7 | TRBV30 | TRBD2 | CAWGTTSRQYF
- | TRBJ1-1 | TRBV5-6 | - | CASRQMGYYQGSRAAFF
- | TRBJ2-5 | TRBV27 | - | CASSRKLRETQYF
- | TRBJ2-2 | TRBV2 | - | CASSMEQNTGELFF
- | TRBJ1-4 | TRBV7-9 | - | CASSFKGYGEKLFF
once | TRBJ2-1 | TRBV5-8 | TRBD2 | CASSSSGSSYNEQFF
- | TRBJ2-7 | TRBV28 | - | CASNSLNEQYF
- | TRBJ2-7 | TRBV29-1 | TRBD1 | CSVVKPGGEQYF
- | TRBJ2-2 | TRBV19 | - | CASSPGYTGELFF
once | TRBJ2-7 | TRBV11-2 | TRBD2 | CASSLGTWEGQHEQYF